Each of the 29 T cell receptor beta chains below was sequenced from the same sample in a study of CD8+ T cells in alopecia areata. The sequencing template was cDNA reverse transcribed from extracted RNA. Sequencing used immunoSEQ multiplex PCR; TCRdb keeps in-frame clones, though not all of them. The table shows about 160,000 clones, with around 50% occurring only once. Specimen: CD4+ T cells sorted from blood. All receptors come from a human donor with alopecia areata.

The J gene is TRBJ2-5, the V gene TRBV11-1, with 7 bases that match TRBD1. Germline CDR1 SGHAT, CDR2 FQDESV (reference sequence). The CDR3 loop spans 15 amino acids. Trimming took 5 bases from V and 4 from J; bases not matched to a gene: 10. CDR3 sequence (DNA): TGTGCCAGCAGCCCCCGACAGGGATCGGCAGAGACCCAGTACTTC. Its protein product is CASSPRQGSAETQYF.

This chain links TRBV29-1 with TRBJ1-1; the D is unclear. This CDR3 spans 14 amino acids. V was cut by 7 bases and J by 0 bases, with 15 bases left in between. CDR1 is SQVTM and CDR2 is ANQGSEA in the germline V gene. CDR3 in DNA: TGCAGCGAAATTCCGTGGCGGATGAACACTGAAGCTTTCTTT. Translation gives CSEIPWRMNTEAFF.

This clone was seen a handful of times. This sample also contains other DNA sequences that code for the same CDR3. The chain recombines TRBV29-1 with TRBJ2-3; D is perhaps TRBD1 or TRBD2 (5 bases each). This CDR3 spans 11 amino acids. V lost 4 bases, J lost 4 bases, and 6 bases lay in between. CDR1 and CDR2 from the germline V gene are SQVTM and ANQGSEA. The CDR3 loop reads CSVVGADTQYF. The CDR3 DNA is TGCAGCGTTGTGGGGGCAGATACGCAGTATTTT.

This chain uses TRBV5-1 with TRBJ1-4, with no clear D. This CDR3 contains 15 residues. V gave up 7 bases and J gave up 2 bases, with 15 bases separating them. Germline lookup yields CDR1 SGHRS and CDR2 YFSETQ. The CDR3 DNA sequence: TGCGCCAGCCGGGGAGGGTTTGCGACTAATGAAAAACTGTTTTTT. Translation: CASRGGFATNEKLFF.

Ten or more counts support this clone. The rearrangement joins TRBV30 to TRBJ2-1; D unclear. Germline V lookup: CDR1 GTSNPN, CDR2 SVGIG (reference sequence). The CDR3 totals 13 residues. CDR3 loop: CAQSWATVNEQFF. The CDR3 region has the DNA TGTGCACAGTCTTGGGCCACGGTCAATGAGCAGTTCTTC.

The J gene is TRBJ2-7, the V gene TRBV29-1; 10 bases fit TRBD1. The V segment lost 7 bases and the J segment 4 bases; nucleotides outside the gene matches: 4. Germline CDR1 reads SQVTM; CDR2 reads ANQGSEA. The CDR3 length is 12 residues. The CDR3 loop reads CSAGTGAYEQYF. In DNA form, the CDR3 reads TGCAGCGCCGGGACAGGGGCATACGAGCAGTACTTC.

This chain joins TRBV27 and TRBJ2-2, with D unresolved. The CDR3 is 16 amino acids. Germline V gene sequence: CDR1 MNHEY, CDR2 SMNVEV (reference sequence). Trimming pared 3 bases from V and 7 bases from J, leaving 18 bases between. The CDR3 bases are TGTGCCAGCAGTTTGCTCCGGAGCCTTAACGGCGGGGAGCTGTTTTTT. This codes for CASSLLRSLNGGELFF.

This clone was seen only a few times. The V and J genes are TRBV7-9 and TRBJ1-1; D gene uncertain. V shed 1 base and J shed 1 base, with 7 bases lying between them. This CDR3 has 14 amino acids. The germline V gene has CDR1 SEHNR and CDR2 FQNEAQ (reference sequence). CDR3: CASSLVPENTEAFF. CDR3 in DNA: TGTGCCAGCAGCTTAGTACCGGAGAACACTGAAGCTTTCTTT.

The chain links TRBV30 to TRBJ1-1; no reliable D call. This CDR3 comprises 13 residues. Trimming pared 3 bases from V and 0 bases from J, leaving 8 bases between. CDR1 GTSNPN and CDR2 SVGIG come from the germline V gene (reference sequence). CDR3 sequence reads: CAWSRRVNTEAFF. DNA for the CDR3: TGTGCCTGGAGCCGACGGGTGAACACTGAAGCTTTCTTT.

The genes are TRBV5-1 and TRBJ1-1, with D maybe TRBD1 (5 bases). Trimming cost V 0 bases and J 4 bases, with 10 bases left between them. Germline CDR1 is SGHRS and CDR2 is YFSETQ. The CDR3 spans 14 residues. The CDR3 sequence is CASSLEGPGTEAFF. CDR3 nucleotide sequence: TGCGCCAGCAGCTTGGAGGGGCCGGGCACTGAAGCTTTCTTT. Supplemented by reference TRBV5-1 and TRBJ1-1, the full variable domain reads KAGVTQTPRYLIKTRGQQVTLSCSPISGHRSVSWYQQTPGQGLQFLFEYFSETQRNKGNFPGRFSGRQFSNSRSEMNVSTLELGDSALYLCASSLEGPGTEAFFGQGTRLTVV.

The chain is built from TRBV5-4 and TRBJ2-3; 8 bases line up with TRBD2. The CDR3 sequence is 15 residues long. Per germline, CDR1 SGHNT and CDR2 YYREEE (reference sequence). Unmatched junction bases numbered 8, after V lost 0 bases and J lost 8 bases. This CDR3 reads CASSLDRAAGGTQYF. CDR3 in DNA: TGTGCCAGCAGCTTGGATCGGGCGGCGGGGGGTACGCAGTATTTT.

The chain employs TRBV5-1 and TRBJ1-5; 10 bases fit TRBD1. Trimming at V came to 4 bases and at J to 6 bases, leaving 4 bases not matched to a gene. The germline gives CDR1 SGHRS, CDR2 YFSETQ. The CDR3 consists of 14 residues. CDR3 nucleotide sequence: TGCGCCAGCAGCATGACAGGGGGCGGTCAGCCCCAGCATTTT. This encodes CASSMTGGGQPQHF.

The chain recombines TRBV9 with TRBJ1-2; D unclear. CDR1 SGDLS and CDR2 YYNGEE come from the germline V gene. The V end was cut by 0 bases, the J end by 6 bases, with 9 bases between. This CDR3 comprises 13 residues. Here the CDR3 DNA reads TGTGCCAGCAGCGTAGTACAGACCCATGGCTACACCTTC. This gives the protein CASSVVQTHGYTF.

This clone was counted between two and nine times. This chain uses TRBV7-9 with TRBJ2-7; D possibly corresponds to TRBD1 (6 bases). The CDR3 loop spans 16 amino acids. Trimming pared 1 base from V and 1 base from J, leaving 14 bases between. CDR1 is SEHNR and CDR2 is FQNEAQ in the germline V gene (reference sequence). CDR3 DNA sequence: TGTGCCAGCAGCTTAGTCACGGGCACAGGGTCCTACGAGCAGTACTTC. It specifies CASSLVTGTGSYEQYF.

This chain links TRBV2 with TRBJ1-2, with D uncertain. V lost 7 bases and J 2 bases, leaving 14 bases between the germline ends. CDR3 length equals 14 residues. Germline loops: CDR1 SNHLY, CDR2 FYNNEI. The CDR3 DNA sequence: TGTGCCAGCATACCCGGACGGAACAACTATGGCTACACCTTC. Amino acids: CASIPGRNNYGYTF.

This chain links TRBV9 with TRBJ2-1; D not resolved. Trimming pared 0 bases from V and 9 bases from J, leaving 13 bases between. The CDR3 is made up of 14 amino acids. The germline CDR1 and CDR2 sequences are SGDLS and YYNGEE. CDR3 region: CASSVVVKLGEQFF. The CDR3 DNA reads TGTGCCAGCAGCGTAGTGGTTAAGCTGGGTGAGCAGTTCTTC. The entire variable domain, with the rest obtained from reference TRBV9 and TRBJ2-1, is as follows: DSGVTQTPKHLITATGQRVTLRCSPRSGDLSVYWYQQSLDQGLQFLIQYYNGEERAKGNILERFSAQQFPDLHSELNLSSLELGDSALYFCASSVVVKLGEQFFGPGTRLTVL.

This clone was found a few times. The V gene is TRBV13, the J gene TRBJ2-3; D not resolved. The CDR3 spans 12 residues. From germline, CDR1 is PRHDT and CDR2 FYEKMQ (reference sequence). Trimming pared 7 bases from V and 8 bases from J, leaving 13 bases between. The CDR3 sequence is CASNRKGGTQYF. CDR3 DNA sequence: TGTGCCAGCAACCGAAAGGGTGGTACGCAGTATTTT.

The rearrangement joins TRBV11-3 to TRBJ2-1; D gene unclear. This CDR3 is 15 amino acids long. Germline loops: CDR1 SGHNT, CDR2 YENEEA. V lost 0 bases and J 6 bases, leaving 12 bases between the germline ends. Here the CDR3 DNA reads TGTGCCAGCAGCTTAGAAGGGCCTAAGGGCAATGAGCAGTTCTTC. It encodes CASSLEGPKGNEQFF.

This clone was detected once. The rearrangement links TRBV28 to TRBJ2-7, with 10 bases matching TRBD2. This CDR3 spans 15 amino acids. Per the germline V gene, CDR1 is MDHEN and CDR2 is SYDVKM. After removal of 8 bases from V and 6 bases from J, the junction contained 13 bases not matched to a gene. The CDR3 is CASVTTLAGEREQYF. In DNA form, the CDR3 reads TGTGCCAGCGTCACGACTCTAGCGGGAGAACGCGAGCAGTACTTC.

The chain combines TRBV29-1 with TRBJ2-1; D is undetermined. This CDR3 has 12 residues. Between the trimmed V and J ends, which lost 5 bases and 4 bases, there was a span of 9 bases. Germline assignment: CDR1 SQVTM and CDR2 ANQGSEA. The CDR3 region is CSVSATYNEQFF. The DNA for the CDR3 is TGCAGCGTTTCTGCTACTTACAATGAGCAGTTCTTC.

This chain connects TRBV9 to TRBJ2-7, with D possibly matching TRBD2 (6 bases). Trimming shortened V by 3 bases and J by 2 bases, and 27 bases separated the two germline ends. Germline V lookup: CDR1 SGDLS, CDR2 YYNGEE. This CDR3 is built from 19 residues. CDR3 region: CASSAGVDGPGTRTYEQYF. The CDR3 bases are TGTGCCAGCAGCGCCGGAGTCGACGGCCCAGGGACTCGTACCTACGAGCAGTACTTC.

This sequence joins TRBV11-1 and TRBJ2-6, with 8 bases identical to TRBD2. The CDR3 extends over 13 amino acids. Per the germline V gene, CDR1 is SGHAT and CDR2 is FQDESV (reference sequence). Trimming cost V 6 bases and J 13 bases; bases outside gene matches: 8. CDR3 nucleotide sequence: TGTGCCAGCAGTCTCCGGGAGGGCTTTGTCCTGACTTTC. Protein sequence: CASSLREGFVLTF. Supplemented by reference TRBV11-1 and TRBJ2-6, the full variable domain reads EAEVAQSPRYKITEKSQAVAFWCDPISGHATLYWYRQILGQGPELLVQFQDESVVDDSQLPKDRFSAERLKGVDSTLKIQPAELGDSAMYLCASSLREGFVLTFGAGSRLTVL.

The rearrangement uses TRBV9 and TRBJ1-2, with 7 bases fitting TRBD1. The V gene end was trimmed by 4 bases and the J gene end by 6 bases; junction bases not matched to a gene: 6. The V gene's germline CDR1 is SGDLS and CDR2 YYNGEE. The CDR3 contains 13 residues. This chain's CDR3 is CASSSTQGNGYTF. In DNA, the CDR3 is TGTGCCAGCAGCTCGACACAGGGGAATGGCTACACCTTC.

This clone was observed a handful of times. In nucleotides, the CDR3 is TGTGCCAGCAGCAAGAGTCGGGTCTCCTACAATGAGCAGTTCTTC. Amino acid sequence: CASSKSRVSYNEQFF. The chain has TRBV21-1 and TRBJ2-1; the table's TRBD2 call for D was not verified on the DNA. TRBV21-1 is shown as a pseudogene. The CDR3 contains 15 residues.

This clone turned up a few times. The gene calls are TRBV5-1 and TRBJ2-5; 7 nucleotides align to TRBD2. Germline CDR1 reads SGHRS; CDR2 reads YFSETQ. The CDR3 totals 14 residues. Trimming took 4 bases from V and 4 from J; bases not matched to a gene: 7. Here the CDR3 DNA reads TGCGCCAGCAGCAGCGGGACGACGCCAGAGACCCAGTACTTC. Translated, it gives CASSSGTTPETQYF.

This clone was seen a few times. J is TRBJ1-5 and V is TRBV7-2; D remains unclear. V was clipped by 4 bases and J by 5 bases, with 9 bases between them. This CDR3 contains 13 residues. Germline CDR1 is SGHTA and CDR2 is FQGNSA. The CDR3 here is CASSSIPDQPQHF. CDR3 sequence (DNA): TGTGCCAGCAGCTCGATACCCGATCAGCCCCAGCATTTT.

This chain links TRBV15 with TRBJ2-1, with D maybe TRBD1 (6 bases). This CDR3 comprises 15 residues. The V end lost 3 bases, the J end lost 7 bases, and 16 bases lay between the germline ends. Per the germline V gene, CDR1 is LNHNV and CDR2 is YYDKDF (reference sequence). The CDR3 is CATSSVTGYLNEQFF. In DNA form, the CDR3 reads TGTGCCACCAGCAGTGTTACAGGGTATTTGAATGAGCAGTTCTTC.

The chain joins TRBV5-1 to TRBJ1-2, with a possible D match to TRBD1 (5 bases). CDR1 SGHRS and CDR2 YFSETQ come from the germline V gene. The CDR3 is made up of 14 amino acids. V was shortened by 4 bases and J by 1 base, with 11 bases between the two germline ends. The CDR3 protein is CASSPRGVNYGYTF. The CDR3 nucleotides are TGCGCCAGCAGCCCCCGGGGGGTTAACTATGGCTACACCTTC.

The rearrangement uses TRBV29-1 and TRBJ2-1, with 9 nucleotides matching TRBD2. V gave up 3 bases and J gave up 8 bases; unmatched junction bases: 8. The V gene's germline CDR1 is SQVTM and CDR2 ANQGSEA. The CDR3 sequence is 14 residues long. CDR3 region: CSVDGGRAGDEQFF. CDR3 bases: TGCAGCGTTGATGGCGGGAGGGCCGGCGATGAGCAGTTCTTC.